A single sample gave rise to the 28 T cell receptor beta chains below, sequenced in a study of T cell repertoires in cytomegalovirus infection. No antigens are known for them. TCRdb ran MiXCR on the reads and lists one entry per CDR3 protein. The table shows roughly 90,000 distinct CDR3 sequences, with under 30% occurring only once. Here the sequenced sample was CD8+ T cells from cultured PBMCs, taken from culture after CMV antigen stimulation. The receptors here all came from a human donor in good health (CMV status not recorded). Some clones in this sample may be carry-over from other donors' samples.

This chain links TRBV5-1 with TRBJ2-2; unclear D gene. Germline lookup yields CDR1 SGHRS and CDR2 YFSETQ. The CDR3 consists of 12 residues. V lost 7 bases, J lost 6 bases, and 10 bases lay in between. The CDR3 is CASGFNSGELFF. CDR3 coding DNA: TGCGCCAGCGGTTTTAATTCCGGGGAGCTGTTTTTT.

Many counts were recorded for this clonotype. This rearrangement joins TRBV6-1 to TRBJ2-5, with D perhaps assigned TRBD1 or TRBD2 (5 bases each). Trimming took off 6 bases at V and 0 bases at J, with 14 bases between the two ends. This CDR3 is built from 15 residues. Germline V gene sequence: CDR1 MNHNS, CDR2 SASEGT. The CDR3 sequence is CASRIAEGYQETQYF. For the CDR3, the DNA is TGTGCCAGCAGGATCGCTGAGGGGTACCAAGAGACCCAGTACTTC.

In its sample, this clonotype was seen many times. The rearrangement uses TRBV7-9 and TRBJ1-3; weak D call: TRBD1 (5 bases). Per germline, CDR1 SEHNR and CDR2 FQNEAQ (reference sequence). Trimming pared 2 bases from V and 3 bases from J, leaving 17 bases between. The CDR3 consists of 17 residues. In nucleotides, the CDR3 is TGTGCCAGCAGCTTAACAACGGGAGGGGAAAATGGAAACACCATATATTTT. Translated, it gives CASSLTTGGENGNTIYF.

This clonotype showed up just a few times. The chain combines TRBV4-2 with TRBJ2-1; no firm D call. V lost 1 base and J 5 bases, leaving 6 bases between the germline ends. This CDR3 region has 13 residues. Germline CDR1 reads LGHNA; CDR2 reads YNFKEQ. The DNA for the CDR3 is TGTGCCAGCAGCCAAGCGAGAGACAATGAGCAGTTCTTC. Translation gives CASSQARDNEQFF.

The chain is built from TRBV12-3 or TRBV12-4 and TRBJ1-2, with 8 nucleotides matching TRBD1. The CDR3 is made up of 12 amino acids. Losses at the gene ends were 6 bases for V and 7 bases for J; bases not matched to a gene: 4. The chain's CDR3 is CASSWTGFGYTF. As DNA, the CDR3 is TGTGCCAGCAGCTGGACAGGGTTTGGCTACACCTTC.

The CDR3 is CASSLSKGGGNEKLFF. The CDR3 DNA follows: TGTGCCAGCAGTTTATCCAAGGGGGGAGGAAATGAAAAACTGTTTTTT. The chain uses TRBV27 and TRBJ1-4; D is perhaps TRBD1 (6 bases). V was trimmed by 0 bases and J by 5 bases, leaving 13 bases between them. Germline CDR1 is MNHEY and CDR2 is SMNVEV (reference sequence). The CDR3 totals 16 residues.

This clonotype occurred many times. The chain links TRBV11-3 to TRBJ2-4; TRBD1 or TRBD2 may be the D gene (5 bases each). Trimming removed 3 bases at V and 5 bases at J, with 8 bases between. The CDR3 contains 13 residues. CDR1 and CDR2 (germline): SGHNT, YENEEA. This CDR3 is CASSLGDQNIQYF. The CDR3 DNA reads as TGTGCCAGCAGCTTGGGGGACCAAAACATTCAGTACTTC.

This clonotype occurred many times. The genes are TRBV2 and TRBJ2-7; TRBD2 matches 8 bases. Germline trimming cut 6 bases from V and 4 bases from J; bases unmatched to any gene: 8. The CDR3 has 14 residues. The V gene's germline CDR1 is SNHLY and CDR2 FYNNEI. The CDR3 loop reads CASSPNAGGYEQYF. The CDR3 region has the DNA TGTGCCAGCAGCCCAAACGCGGGGGGATACGAGCAGTACTTC.

This clonotype was seen a handful of times. A much larger clone lies a single base off, so this may be a read error. CDR3: CTSSSLAGGGELFF. CDR3 DNA: TGTACCAGCAGCTCACTAGCGGGAGGCGGGGAGCTGTTTTTT. The chain joins TRBV7-2 to TRBJ2-2, with 12 bases lining up with TRBD2. The CDR3 totals 14 residues. V trimming: 4 bases; J trimming: 7 bases; junction bases outside the gene matches: 1. In germline, CDR1 is SGHTA, CDR2 FQGNSA. Filled out from reference TRBV7-2 and TRBJ2-2, the complete variable domain reads GAGVSQSPSNKVTEKGKDVELRCDPISGHTALYWYRQSLGQGLEFLIYFQGNSAPDKSGLPSDRFSAERTGGSVSTLTIQRTQQEDSAVYLCTSSSLAGGGELFFGEGSRLTVL.

The genes are TRBV4-2 and TRBJ2-1, with D possibly called TRBD1 or TRBD2 (5 bases each). The CDR3 extends over 12 amino acids. V was cut by 6 bases and J by 9 bases, with 12 bases left in between. Germline loops: CDR1 LGHNA, CDR2 YNFKEQ. The CDR3 here is CASSPTGTEQFF. The CDR3 DNA reads TGTGCCAGCAGTCCCACCGGGACTGAGCAGTTCTTC.

This sequence joins TRBV19 and TRBJ2-2, with D tentatively TRBD1 (5 bases). CDR1 and CDR2 from the germline V gene are LNHDA and SQIVND (reference sequence). There are 16 residues in the CDR3. V shed 3 bases and J shed 0 bases, with 11 bases lying between them. The CDR3 loop is CASSIGLTANTGELFF. In nucleotides, the CDR3 is TGTGCCAGTAGTATCGGGTTGACAGCGAACACCGGGGAGCTGTTTTTT.

The chain couples TRBV6-8 to TRBJ2-1; 7 nucleotides align to TRBD2. Losses at the gene ends were 7 bases for V and 4 bases for J; bases not matched to a gene: 22. The CDR3 extends over 19 amino acids. CDR1 MNHGY and CDR2 SAAAGT come from the germline V gene. CDR3 protein: CASITVSHSAGERYNEQFF. DNA for the CDR3: TGTGCCAGCATTACCGTCTCTCATTCGGCGGGAGAAAGGTACAATGAGCAGTTCTTC.

This clonotype occurred a few times. This chain joins TRBV20-1 and TRBJ2-2, with D possibly matching TRBD1 (5 bases). The V and J ends lost 0 bases and 8 bases respectively, with 19 bases between them. CDR1 and CDR2 (germline): DFQATT, SNEGSKA (reference sequence). The CDR3 consists of 16 residues. The CDR3 loop is CSARDILDNLSGELFF. CDR3 bases: TGCAGTGCTAGAGATATCCTGGACAATCTATCTGGGGAGCTGTTTTTT.

Of note for this clonotype: This may be a read error: a much more frequent sequence differs by one nucleotide. V gene TRBV12-3 or TRBV12-4 combines with J gene TRBJ1-5, with a weak D call TRBD1 (6 bases). The CDR3 has 17 amino acids. CDR3 protein: CASSFQRGQGFNQAQHF. CDR3 DNA: TGTGCCAGCAGTTTTCAACGGGGGCAGGGCTTCAATCAGGCCCAGCATTTT.

This clonotype was seen a handful of times. The rearrangement links TRBV7-9 to TRBJ2-1; 7 bases agree with TRBD2. Trimming took 6 bases from V and 2 from J; bases not matched to a gene: 10. The CDR3 length is 16 residues. Germline lookup yields CDR1 SEHNR and CDR2 FQNEAQ (reference sequence). The CDR3 loop is CASRTTLAGTYNEQFF. The DNA for the CDR3 is TGTGCCAGCAGAACCACGTTAGCGGGTACCTACAATGAGCAGTTCTTC. Looking up the rest from reference TRBV7-9 and TRBJ2-1 gives the full variable domain: DTGVSQNPRHKITKRGQNVTFRCDPISEHNRLYWYRQTLGQGPEFLTYFQNEAQLEKSRLLSDRFSAERPKGSFSTLEIQRTEQGDSAMYLCASRTTLAGTYNEQFFGPGTRLTVL.

This clonotype came up a few times. The chain has TRBV5-1 and TRBJ2-3; no definite D call. This CDR3 is built from 13 residues. Trimming took off 7 bases at V and 5 bases at J, with 14 bases between the two ends. The germline gives CDR1 SGHRS, CDR2 YFSETQ. The CDR3 is CASQGPKGDTQYF. CDR3 nucleotides: TGCGCCAGCCAAGGGCCCAAGGGAGATACGCAGTATTTT.

This clonotype has just a few counts. CDR3 loop: CSARDPGLAGGSLSYNEQFF. In DNA, the CDR3 is TGCAGTGCTAGAGATCCTGGGCTAGCGGGAGGGTCCTTGTCCTACAATGAGCAGTTCTTC. The chain employs TRBV20-1 and TRBJ2-1; 12 bases fit TRBD2. Germline V lookup: CDR1 DFQATT, CDR2 SNEGSKA (reference sequence). V lost 0 bases to trimming and J lost 1 base; unmatched junction nucleotides: 13. The CDR3 consists of 20 residues.

This clonotype showed up just a few times. The V gene is TRBV28, the J gene TRBJ1-2; D is perhaps TRBD1 (6 bases). From germline, CDR1 is MDHEN and CDR2 SYDVKM. Trimming cost V 8 bases and J 6 bases, with 16 bases left between them. This CDR3 has 13 amino acids. For the CDR3, the DNA is TGTGCCAGCGCGTACGGGGGGCGAGATGGCTACACCTTC. Translating it yields CASAYGGRDGYTF.

This clonotype showed up just a few times. The V call is TRBV27, the J call TRBJ1-1, with D maybe TRBD1 (5 bases). Per germline, CDR1 MNHEY and CDR2 SMNVEV (reference sequence). Trimming shortened V by 1 base and J by 5 bases, and 11 bases separated the two germline ends. The CDR3 is 14 residues long. Here the CDR3 DNA reads TGTGCCAGCAGTTTATATCGGGGGGAAACTGAAGCTTTCTTT. Its translation is CASSLYRGETEAFF.

The J gene is TRBJ2-7, the V gene TRBV12-3 or TRBV12-4, with TRBD1 matching 8 bases. The length of the CDR3 is 14 residues. V dropped 5 bases and J dropped 3; count of bases not matched to a gene: 6. The CDR3 sequence is CASSRTGRHYEQYF. The CDR3 coding sequence is TGTGCCAGCAGTAGGACAGGGAGACACTACGAGCAGTACTTC.

This clonotype has a handful of counts. This sequence joins TRBV5-4 and TRBJ2-7, with TRBD2 matching over 7 bases. Germline assignment: CDR1 SGHNT and CDR2 YYREEE (reference sequence). This CDR3 has 14 residues. The junction had 3 bases not matched to a gene; V was cut back by 1 base and J by 2 bases. The CDR3 nucleotides are TGTGCCAGCAGCTTGTCAGCGGGGCCCTACGAGCAGTACTTC. Translation gives CASSLSAGPYEQYF. Filled out from reference TRBV5-4 and TRBJ2-7, the complete variable domain reads ETGVTQSPTHLIKTRGQQVTLRCSSQSGHNTVSWYQQALGQGPQFIFQYYREEENGRGNFPPRFSGLQFPNYSSELNVNALELDDSALYLCASSLSAGPYEQYFGPGTRLTVT.

This clonotype has at least ten counts. The chain uses TRBV7-6 and TRBJ1-1; TRBD1 is a possible D gene (6 bases). This CDR3 has 14 amino acids. V lost 5 bases and J 1 base, leaving 11 bases between the germline ends. Germline-derived CDR1 and CDR2 are SGHVS and FNYEAQ. CDR3: CASSPGAENTEAFF. In DNA, the CDR3 is TGTGCCAGCAGCCCAGGGGCGGAGAACACTGAAGCTTTCTTT.

This clonotype was seen many times. This chain uses TRBV6-1 with TRBJ1-2; D is perhaps TRBD1 (6 bases). Trimming pared 7 bases from V and 4 bases from J, leaving 16 bases between. CDR3 length equals 14 residues. CDR1 and CDR2 from the germline V gene are MNHNS and SASEGT. The CDR3 spells CASKRGDTSYGYTF. CDR3 in DNA: TGTGCCAGCAAACGGGGGGACACTTCCTATGGCTACACCTTC.

V and J are TRBV3-1 and TRBJ2-4; TRBD1 might be the D (5 bases). The ends were cut back, 4 bases at V and 2 bases at J, with 12 bases in the middle. This CDR3 contains 15 residues. Germline-derived CDR1 and CDR2 are LGHDT and YNNKEL (reference sequence). This chain's CDR3 is CASSPLTVTKNIQYF. The CDR3 coding sequence is TGTGCCAGCAGCCCCCTGACAGTGACCAAAAACATTCAGTACTTC. The whole variable domain, remainder taken from reference TRBV3-1 and TRBJ2-4, is DTAVSQTPKYLVTQMGNDKSIKCEQNLGHDTMYWYKQDSKKFLKIMFSYNNKELIINETVPNRFSPKSPDKAHLNLHINSLELGDSAVYFCASSPLTVTKNIQYFGAGTRLSVL.

This clonotype was observed at least ten times. The gene calls are TRBV7-8 and TRBJ2-7; D is undetermined. This CDR3 spans 12 amino acids. Looked up from germline, CDR1 is SGHVS and CDR2 is FQNEAQ. Trimming pared 5 bases from V and 3 bases from J, leaving 8 bases between. This chain's CDR3 is CASSQRLYEQYF. DNA for the CDR3: TGTGCCAGCAGCCAAAGGCTCTACGAGCAGTACTTC.

This clonotype came up many times. V is TRBV7-8 and J is TRBJ2-1; 7 nucleotides line up with TRBD1. V lost 4 bases to trimming and J lost 0 bases; unmatched junction nucleotides: 3. This CDR3 is 15 amino acids long. Germline lookup yields CDR1 SGHVS and CDR2 FQNEAQ. CDR3 DNA: TGTGCCAGCAGCTCGGGACAGAGCTCCTACAATGAGCAGTTCTTC. It translates to CASSSGQSSYNEQFF.

This clonotype was seen at least ten times. The chain is built from TRBV12-3 or TRBV12-4 and TRBJ2-7, with a weak D call TRBD1 (5 bases). CDR3 length: 15 residues. V was trimmed by 5 bases and J by 1 base, leaving 15 bases between them. The CDR3 sequence is CASSTDIRASYEQYF. In DNA form, the CDR3 reads TGTGCCAGCAGTACGGACATCCGCGCATCCTACGAGCAGTACTTC.

The V call is TRBV28, the J call TRBJ2-5; D might be TRBD1 or TRBD2, each matching 6 bases. V gave up 5 bases and J gave up 4 bases, with 11 bases separating them. The CDR3 is 13 residues long. CDR1 and CDR2 (germline): MDHEN, SYDVKM. CDR3 sequence: CASSTGAGETQYF. As DNA, the CDR3 is TGTGCCAGCAGTACGGGGGCAGGAGAGACCCAGTACTTC.